The T cell receptor (beta chain) under discussion was sequenced for a study of T cell responses to AZD1222 COVID-19 vaccine. Overall study results and limits: No repertoire was sampled before or during the peak T cell response, only after it. Spike-specific TCR breadth and depth were elevated following two AZD1222 doses.

The protocol was immunoSEQ multiplex PCR, while the TCRdb copy is restricted to in-frame clones and leaves out a portion. The sample includes around 58,000 clones, 80% to 90% of them seen just once. Remarks on this clone: No antigen is known for it.

The germline gives CDR1 LGHDT, CDR2 YNNKEL (reference sequence). With V trimmed by 2 bases and J by 6 bases, 9 bases remained unmatched. CDR3 size: 16 residues. The chain has TRBV3-1 (or the pseudogene TRBV3-2) and TRBJ2-1, with 8 positions matching TRBD1. The input for sequencing was peripheral blood, taken on day 0 of AZD1222 vaccination. The receptor comes from an adult in good health. Written as DNA, the CDR3 is TGTGCCAGCAGCCAAAGAGACAGGGGAGTTAGCAATGAGCAGTTCTTC. This encodes CASSQRDRGVSNEQFF.